This T cell receptor (beta chain) emerged from a study of shared clonotypes between healthy human individuals. Remarks on this clone: Its antigen is undetermined.

In the authors' workflow: In the immunoSEQ data, sequences were junction-only and lacked quality scores, so filtering differed. Data came from immunoSEQ multiplex PCR; TCRdb stores just in-frame clones and leaves some out. That table is the source of V, J and clone size, and D and trimming were worked out from the DNA. The table lists 2.3 million or so clones, approximately 95% of them singletons, with about 0.41% in the top ten. The CDR3 sequence is 16 residues long. Per germline, CDR1 LNHDA and CDR2 SQIVND (reference sequence). The ends lost 6 bases at V and 5 bases at J; junction bases unmatched: 8. Points from the study as a whole: It was the non-shared clonotypes that had lower generation probabilities than clonotypes shared by all four donors. A handful of donors shared around 5% of their naive CD4 clonotypes.

Sequencing used naive CD4+ T cells from PBMCs. Sample subset: CD45RA+ positively selected. This TCR came from a man younger than 35 in good health. Some clones in this sample may be carry-over from other donors' samples. The chain recombines TRBV19 with TRBJ2-1, with TRBD1 identical over 12 bases. The CDR3 sequence is CASSNLGQGANNEQFF. CDR3 in DNA: TGTGCCAGTAGCAACTTGGGACAGGGGGCAAACAATGAGCAGTTCTTC.